One sample yielded the 15 T cell receptor beta chains listed below, sequenced in a study of T-cell reconstitution after alpha-beta-depleted transplantation in children. Unique molecular identifiers were incorporated into the prepared TCRbeta library. MiXCR, applied by TCRdb to the PCR reads, yields one record per CDR3 protein. Among 600,000 to 700,000 distinct CDR3 sequences listed, around 12% were seen once. The sequences come from PBMCs, collected before TCRalphabeta/CD19-depleted stem cell transplant. These receptors originate from a girl aged 2 to 10 with congenital amegakaryocytic thrombocytopenia, due to receive a stem cell transplant.

In the case of this clonotype: A much larger clone sits a single nucleotide away, making a read error possible. This chain links TRBV5-1 with TRBJ1-1; D is uncertain. Germline V gene data show CDR1 as SGHRS and CDR2 as YFSETQ. This CDR3 is built from 14 residues. V dropped 5 bases and J dropped 2 bases, with 13 bases sitting between them. The chain's CDR3 is CASRQRWDNTEAFF. The CDR3 coding sequence is TGCGCCAGCAGGCAAAGGTGGGATAACACTGAAGCTTTCTTT.

This clonotype was recorded many times. The chain employs TRBV28 and TRBJ1-5; 7 bases agree with TRBD1. The V segment lost 5 bases and the J segment 5 bases; nucleotides outside the gene matches: 21. Germline lookup yields CDR1 MDHEN and CDR2 SYDVKM. This CDR3 has 19 amino acids. The CDR3 sequence is CASSHRYTYMLDRDQPQHF. The CDR3 DNA sequence: TGTGCCAGCAGTCACCGCTATACTTACATGCTCGACAGGGATCAGCCCCAGCATTTT.

This clonotype was found a few times. The chain recombines TRBV7-9 with TRBJ2-7; 7 bases line up with TRBD1. Germline lookup yields CDR1 SEHNR and CDR2 FQNEAQ (reference sequence). After removal of 4 bases from V and 9 bases from J, the junction contained 12 bases not matched to a gene. The CDR3 has 14 amino acids. This chain's CDR3 is CASSSGQVAFRQYF. The CDR3 coding sequence is TGTGCCAGCAGCTCCGGACAGGTGGCTTTTCGGCAGTACTTC.

The chain has TRBV6-5 and TRBJ2-2, with D perhaps matching TRBD1 (6 bases). Germline V gene lookup returns CDR1 MNHEY and CDR2 SVGAGI. V lost 7 bases and J 3 bases, leaving 12 bases between the germline ends. This CDR3 is 14 amino acids long. The CDR3 reads CASTWAGDTGELFF. The CDR3 nucleotides read TGTGCCAGCACTTGGGCAGGGGACACCGGGGAGCTGTTTTTT.

This chain connects TRBV10-1 to TRBJ2-7; TRBD2 agrees at 13 bases. This CDR3 spans 13 amino acids. With 6 bases clipped from V and 5 bases from J, the junction kept 1 base outside the gene matches. Per germline, CDR1 WNHNN and CDR2 SYGVQD (reference sequence). CDR3 sequence (DNA): TGCGCCAGCAGAGGGACTAGCGGGAACGAGCAGTACTTC. It is translated as CASRGTSGNEQYF.

This clonotype came up many times. The chain recombines TRBV6-5 with TRBJ2-1; D perhaps matches TRBD2 (6 bases). Germline V gives CDR1 MNHEY, CDR2 SVGAGI. The CDR3 has 17 residues. V was shortened by 0 bases and J by 4 bases, with 16 bases between the two germline ends. The CDR3: CASSYSPGLRGYNEQFF. The CDR3 nucleotides are TGTGCCAGCAGTTACTCACCGGGACTGCGTGGTTACAATGAGCAGTTCTTC.

As concerns this clonotype: Being one base from a much bigger clone, this may be a read error. The chain joins TRBV5-1 to TRBJ2-2, with 7 bases lining up with TRBD1. The CDR3 is 15 amino acids. The V gene end was trimmed by 6 bases and the J gene end by 4 bases; junction bases not matched to a gene: 9. Germline V CDR1 and CDR2: SGHRS, YFSETQ. CDR3 sequence reads: CASITGTVPTGELFF. CDR3 DNA sequence: TGCGCCAGCATCACCGGGACAGTACCCACCGGGGAGCTGTTTTTT.

This clonotype has ten or more counts. This sequence joins TRBV20-1 and TRBJ2-7; 7 bases are shared with TRBD1. The germline V gene encodes CDR1 DFQATT and CDR2 SNEGSKA (reference sequence). With 6 bases clipped from V and 3 bases from J, the junction kept 8 bases outside the gene matches. The CDR3 loop spans 13 amino acids. In nucleotides, the CDR3 is TGCAGTGCACACAGGGGCTCAAGCTACGAGCAGTACTTC. As protein: CSAHRGSSYEQYF.

This clonotype turned up a few times. The CDR3 spells CASSPLASVDYEQYF. DNA for the CDR3: TGTGCCAGCAGCCCGTTGGCTAGCGTTGACTACGAGCAGTACTTC. The chain employs TRBV7-2 and TRBJ2-7; tentative D call: TRBD2 (6 bases). This CDR3 comprises 15 residues. The ends were cut back, 5 bases at V and 3 bases at J, with 17 bases in the middle. Germline V gene data show CDR1 as SGHTA and CDR2 as FQGNSA. Complete variable domain (other parts from reference TRBV7-2 and TRBJ2-7): GAGVSQSPSNKVTEKGKDVELRCDPISGHTALYWYRQSLGQGLEFLIYFQGNSAPDKSGLPSDRFSAERTGGSVSTLTIQRTQQEDSAVYLCASSPLASVDYEQYFGPGTRLTVT.

This clonotype appeared a few times. This rearrangement joins TRBV4-1 to TRBJ2-3, with TRBD2 identical over 12 bases. J gave up 5 bases and V 0 bases, and 12 bases lay outside the gene matches. Germline V gene data show CDR1 as MGHRA and CDR2 as YSYEKL. The CDR3 is 19 amino acids. The CDR3 nucleotides are TGCGCCAGCAGCCAAGATACCCTAGCTAGCGGGAGGGGTGAAGATACGCAGTATTTT. It encodes CASSQDTLASGRGEDTQYF.

Of note for this clonotype: A much more abundant neighbour one base away suggests this may be a read error. This chain uses TRBV5-1 with TRBJ2-7; D may be TRBD1 (6 bases). This CDR3 has 16 residues. Germline V gene data show CDR1 as SGHRS and CDR2 as YFSETQ. This CDR3 is CPSSLASFGQTYEQYF. The CDR3, as DNA: TGCCCCAGCAGCTTGGCATCTTTCGGACAGACCTACGAGCAGTACTTC.

This clonotype was observed a few times. The V gene is TRBV12-3 or TRBV12-4, the J gene TRBJ2-5, with D possibly TRBD2 on 6 matching bases. CDR3 length: 14 residues. The germline V and J ends were trimmed by 5 bases and 5 bases, with 15 bases remaining between them. As DNA, the CDR3 is TGTGCCAGCAGTATTAGCGGCTTAGCGGAGACCCAGTACTTC. Amino acid sequence: CASSISGLAETQYF.

CDR3 bases: TGCGCCAGCAGCTTGGGCCTTGGGGCCCCAGGGCATCAGCCCCAGCATTTT. Translated, it gives CASSLGLGAPGHQPQHF. V usage is TRBV5-1 and J usage is TRBJ1-5; the D gene is possibly TRBD1 (5 bases). Trimming removed 0 bases at V and 5 bases at J, with 18 bases between. This CDR3 comprises 17 residues. Germline V gives CDR1 SGHRS, CDR2 YFSETQ.

To note about this clonotype: A clone one base away is much larger, so this may be a read error. The chain is built from TRBV28 and TRBJ1-1; no clear D gene. The germline CDR1 and CDR2 sequences are MDHEN and SYDVKM. The CDR3 runs to 16 residues. The CDR3 DNA sequence: TGTGCCAGCAGTTCCCCTAGAACCCGGGTGAACACTAAAGCTTTCTTT. Translation: CASSSPRTRVNTKAFF.

This clonotype was seen more than once but under ten times. The V call is TRBV30, the J call TRBJ2-7, with D perhaps matching TRBD2 (5 bases). CDR1 is GTSNPN, CDR2 SVGIG, per germline (reference sequence). The CDR3 covers 13 residues. Trimming took 0 bases from V and 3 from J, leaving 9 bases between them. The CDR3 DNA is TGTGCCTGGAGTGTGTCCGGAGGCTACGAGCAGTACTTC. Encoded protein: CAWSVSGGYEQYF.